This TCR beta chain was observed in a study of blood T cell repertoires in COVID-19. Assay used: immunoSEQ multiplex PCR; TCRdb lists only in-frame clones, some missing. The table shows almost 350,000 clones, with roughly 90% occurring only once. The TCR originated in a woman aged 60-75 years with COVID-19, enrolled during active disease. The source material was peripheral blood.

The CDR3 DNA reads TGTGCCAGCAGCTTAGTAGGACAGGGGAGCGGCTACACCTTC. Translating it yields CASSLVGQGSGYTF. This rearrangement joins TRBV7-8 to TRBJ1-2; 9 bases align to TRBD1. CDR1 SGHVS and CDR2 FQNEAQ come from the germline V gene. V was pared by 1 base and J by 8 bases, with 5 bases of the junction left unmatched. The length of the CDR3 is 14 residues. Using reference TRBV7-8 and TRBJ1-2 for the parts outside the CDR3, the full variable domain is GAGVSQSPRYKVAKRGQDVALRCDPISGHVSLFWYQQALGQGPEFLTYFQNEAQLDKSGLPSDRFFAERPEGSVSTLKIQRTQQEDSAVYLCASSLVGQGSGYTFGSGTRLTVV.